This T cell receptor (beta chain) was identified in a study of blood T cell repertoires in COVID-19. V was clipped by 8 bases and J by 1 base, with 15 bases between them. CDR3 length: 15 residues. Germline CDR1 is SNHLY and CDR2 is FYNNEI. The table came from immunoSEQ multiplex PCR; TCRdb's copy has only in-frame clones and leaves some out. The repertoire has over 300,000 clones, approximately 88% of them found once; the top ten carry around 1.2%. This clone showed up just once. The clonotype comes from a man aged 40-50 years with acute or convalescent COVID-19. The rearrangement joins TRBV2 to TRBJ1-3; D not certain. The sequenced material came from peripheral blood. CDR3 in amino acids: CASGLGLSSGNTIYF. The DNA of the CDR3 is TGTGCCAGCGGTCTGGGCCTTTCTTCTGGAAACACCATATATTTT.